Included here is one T cell receptor beta chain sequence, with context. This entry belongs to a study of blood T cell repertoires in COVID-19. Across the whole study: T cells, B-cell-depleted T cells, or PBMCs provided the cDNA or gDNA that served as material.

Clinical history reported by participants formed the basis on which cohorts were assigned. Under the authors' procedure: Nucleated cell counts were estimated from reference gene primer amplification. Assay: immunoSEQ multiplex PCR; the TCRdb copy retains only in-frame clones and omits some. The V and J calls and clone size are taken from that table; D and trimming were inferred from the DNA. Among 300,000 or so clones listed, around nine tenths were seen once. The germline CDR1 and CDR2 sequences are MDHEN and SYDVKM. V lost 5 bases, J lost 1 base, and 4 bases stayed unmatched. This CDR3 spans 14 amino acids.

The clonotype originates from a young woman who had recovered from COVID-19. Sample: PBMCs or T cells enriched from blood (not recorded which). The chain combines TRBV28 with TRBJ2-7; 8 bases agree with TRBD1. The CDR3 region has the DNA TGTGCCAGCAGTCGGACAGGGAGTTCCTACGAGCAGTACTTC. Protein: CASSRTGSSYEQYF.